The 24 T cell receptor beta chains below all came from one sample that was sequenced in a study of blood T cell repertoires in COVID-19. Here immunoSEQ multiplex PCR was the method, and the copy in TCRdb shows in-frame clones only, minus some. In the table there are about 82,000 clones, about 83% of which are singletons. Sample: peripheral blood. The receptors shown here come from a woman between 55 and 75 years old with acute or convalescent COVID-19.

CDR3 sequence reads: CAWRRPGTGNGSPLHF. CDR3 in DNA: TGTGCCTGGAGGCGACCCGGGACAGGGAACGGGTCACCCCTCCACTTT. The chain combines TRBV30 with TRBJ1-6, with 9 bases identical to TRBD1. V lost 3 bases, J lost 10 bases, and 13 bases stayed unmatched. Germline lookup yields CDR1 GTSNPN and CDR2 SVGIG (reference sequence). The CDR3 spans 16 residues.

The chain joins TRBV6-2 or TRBV6-3 to TRBJ1-5; D not resolved. V gave up 2 bases and J gave up 6 bases, with 8 bases separating them. In germline, CDR1 is MNHEY, CDR2 SVGEGT. This CDR3 has 13 residues. The CDR3 sequence: CASSYGRAQPQHF. The CDR3 DNA reads TGTGCCAGCAGTTACGGGCGGGCTCAGCCCCAGCATTTT.

This clone has more than one count but fewer than ten. The chain carries TRBV7-2 and TRBJ1-2; D perhaps matches TRBD1 (5 bases). This CDR3 is 14 amino acids long. Deletions cut 5 bases from V and 3 bases from J, with 13 bases between. Germline CDR1 is SGHTA and CDR2 is FQGNSA. Written as DNA, the CDR3 is TGTGCCAGCAGCCCTAGACAGATCCACTATGGCTACACCTTC. Translated, it gives CASSPRQIHYGYTF. The whole variable domain, remainder taken from reference TRBV7-2 and TRBJ1-2, is GAGVSQSPSNKVTEKGKDVELRCDPISGHTALYWYRQSLGQGLEFLIYFQGNSAPDKSGLPSDRFSAERTGGSVSTLTIQRTQQEDSAVYLCASSPRQIHYGYTFGSGTRLTVV.

The chain recombines TRBV5-1 with TRBJ2-2; D is perhaps TRBD2 (5 bases). The germline gives CDR1 SGHRS, CDR2 YFSETQ. Trimming took 4 bases from V and 7 from J, leaving 8 bases between them. The CDR3 totals 12 residues. In nucleotides, the CDR3 is TGCGCCAGCAGCCTGAGCGGCGGGGAGCTGTTTTTT. Its translation is CASSLSGGELFF.

In this sample, this clone turned up a few times. J is TRBJ1-2 and V is TRBV4-2, with TRBD1 matching over 10 bases. This CDR3 region has 18 residues. Trimming took 1 base from V and 0 from J; bases not matched to a gene: 8. Per the germline V gene, CDR1 is LGHNA and CDR2 is YNFKEQ. This chain's CDR3 is CASSQGSRDRGANYGYTF. The DNA for the CDR3 is TGTGCCAGCAGCCAAGGGAGTCGGGACAGGGGAGCTAACTATGGCTACACCTTC.

The chain is built from TRBV27 and TRBJ1-1, with D hard to call. Germline CDR1 and CDR2: MNHEY and SMNVEV (reference sequence). CDR3 length: 13 residues. V dropped 2 bases and J dropped 3 bases, with 7 bases sitting between them. In DNA, the CDR3 is TGTGCCAGCAGTTTAAAACAGCACACTGAAGCTTTCTTT. It encodes CASSLKQHTEAFF.

The V gene is TRBV28, the J gene TRBJ1-2, with D possibly being TRBD1 (6 bases). Germline V gene sequence: CDR1 MDHEN, CDR2 SYDVKM. V dropped 4 bases and J dropped 0 bases, with 9 bases sitting between them. The CDR3 totals 14 residues. The chain's CDR3 is CASSSGVANYGYTF. The DNA of the CDR3 is TGTGCCAGCAGTTCAGGGGTCGCTAACTATGGCTACACCTTC.

The rearrangement links TRBV4-3 to TRBJ1-2; 12 bases agree with TRBD1. The CDR3 is 16 residues long. The J segment lost 7 bases and the V segment lost 2 bases, leaving 8 bases of the junction unmatched. From germline, CDR1 is LGHNA and CDR2 YSLEER. The CDR3 DNA reads as TGCGCCAGCAGCCAACGTCCGGGACAGGGGGCTTCTGGCTACACCTTC. Protein sequence: CASSQRPGQGASGYTF.

This chain connects TRBV27 to TRBJ2-5, with TRBD2 matching over 7 bases. This CDR3 is 14 amino acids long. V dropped 2 bases and J dropped 4; count of bases not matched to a gene: 4. Per germline, CDR1 MNHEY and CDR2 SMNVEV (reference sequence). CDR3 protein: CASSLGGGRETQYF. CDR3 sequence (DNA): TGTGCCAGCAGTTTAGGCGGGGGTCGAGAGACCCAGTACTTC.

The sample holds a few counts of this clone. The chain carries TRBV7-9 and TRBJ2-1, with D possibly TRBD2 on 6 matching bases. The V gene's germline CDR1 is SEHNR and CDR2 FQNEAQ (reference sequence). V was cut by 4 bases and J by 2 bases, with 18 bases left in between. The CDR3 length is 17 residues. The CDR3 nucleotides read TGTGCCAGCAGCTCGTATTTTAAGGGAGGTCCCTACAATGAGCAGTTCTTC. It codes for CASSSYFKGGPYNEQFF.

This clone was counted a single time. This chain joins TRBV5-1 and TRBJ1-3; no clear D gene. The CDR3 consists of 14 residues. CDR1 and CDR2 (germline): SGHRS, YFSETQ. Between the trimmed V and J ends, which lost 4 bases and 0 bases, there was a span of 8 bases. As DNA, the CDR3 is TGCGCCAGCAGCGAAGCAACCTCTGGAAACACCATATATTTT. Translation gives CASSEATSGNTIYF.

The chain has TRBV9 and TRBJ1-1; 7 nucleotides line up with TRBD1. In germline, CDR1 is SGDLS, CDR2 YYNGEE. This CDR3 region has 15 residues. V shed 4 bases, J shed 5 bases, and the junction held 11 bases outside the gene matches. Written as DNA, the CDR3 is TGTGCCAGCAGCCGAACCGGGACAGAGGGTACTGAAGCTTTCTTT. Translating gives CASSRTGTEGTEAFF.

J is TRBJ2-2 and V is TRBV27; 7 nucleotides align to TRBD1. CDR1 and CDR2 (germline): MNHEY, SMNVEV (reference sequence). CDR3 length: 15 residues. V gave up 3 bases and J gave up 1 base; unmatched junction bases: 2. The CDR3, as DNA: TGTGCCAGCAGTTTCCGGACAGGGAACACCGGGGAGCTGTTTTTT. Translation gives CASSFRTGNTGELFF.

The table lists this clone with a count of one. V usage is TRBV6-1 and J usage is TRBJ1-6; TRBD1 matches at 7 bases. This CDR3 is 20 amino acids long. Trimming removed 4 bases from V and 0 bases from J; junction bases left unmatched: 15. Looked up from germline, CDR1 is MNHNS and CDR2 is SASEGT. DNA of the CDR3: TGTGCCAGCAGTGGCCCCCTCTTTCCGGGACAGAGCTCCTATAATTCACCCCTCCACTTT. Translating it yields CASSGPLFPGQSSYNSPLHF.

This chain uses TRBV27 with TRBJ1-5; no definite D call. This CDR3 is built from 15 residues. Germline V gives CDR1 MNHEY, CDR2 SMNVEV (reference sequence). The ends were cut back, 2 bases at V and 3 bases at J, with 11 bases in the middle. This chain's CDR3 is CASSLVAEVNQPQHF. The CDR3 bases are TGTGCCAGCAGTTTAGTGGCAGAGGTCAATCAGCCCCAGCATTTT.

V gene TRBV3-1 (or the pseudogene TRBV3-2) combines with J gene TRBJ2-5; unclear D gene. The CDR3 runs to 12 residues. Per the germline V gene, CDR1 is LGHDT and CDR2 is YNNKEL (reference sequence). Trimming cost V 2 bases and J 9 bases, with 10 bases left between them. The CDR3 reads CASSQLGRAQYF. The CDR3 nucleotides read TGTGCCAGCAGCCAACTAGGTCGGGCCCAGTACTTC.

The chain is built from TRBV6-6 and TRBJ1-5; D is perhaps TRBD1 (5 bases). V dropped 7 bases and J dropped 9 bases, with 19 bases sitting between them. The CDR3 is 14 amino acids. Germline-derived CDR1 and CDR2 are MNHNY and SVGAGI (reference sequence). The CDR3 here is CASIFREGRGPQHF. CDR3 coding DNA: TGTGCCAGCATTTTCCGGGAGGGGCGCGGGCCCCAGCATTTT.

Comments on this clone: One junction end does not reproduce the germline sequence, and a read error may be involved. J is TRBJ1-1 and V is TRBV20-1; no clear D. CDR3 length: 8 amino acids. CDR1 is DFQATT, CDR2 SNEGSKA, per germline (reference sequence). The CDR3 coding sequence is TGCAGTGCTAGGCACGAAGCCTTT. Protein product: CSARHEAF.

V gene TRBV6-5 combines with J gene TRBJ2-7; 7 nucleotides agree with TRBD1. Looked up from germline, CDR1 is MNHEY and CDR2 is SVGAGI. The CDR3 runs 15 residues. The V gene end was trimmed by 0 bases and the J gene end by 4 bases; junction bases not matched to a gene: 6. The CDR3 loop reads CASSYSDRARYEQYF. The CDR3 DNA sequence: TGTGCCAGCAGTTACTCCGACAGGGCGAGGTACGAGCAGTACTTC.

This clone was seen once. The chain joins TRBV28 to TRBJ1-5; D is undetermined. The CDR3 contains 12 residues. Trimming removed 3 bases at V and 2 bases at J, with 2 bases between. Germline values: CDR1 MDHEN, CDR2 SYDVKM. CDR3 loop: CASSFGNQPQHF. The DNA for the CDR3 is TGTGCCAGCAGTTTCGGCAATCAGCCCCAGCATTTT.

The rearrangement uses TRBV10-3 and TRBJ1-2; tentatively, D is TRBD1 (6 bases). CDR3 length equals 15 residues. V shed 4 bases and J shed 8 bases, with 20 bases lying between them. In germline, CDR1 is ENHRY, CDR2 SYGVKD. The CDR3 region is CAISGGAGELQGYTF. In DNA, the CDR3 is TGTGCCATCAGTGGAGGCGCAGGGGAATTGCAGGGCTACACCTTC.

This clone was counted a single time. The CDR3 coding sequence is TGTGCCTCTGACCGACAGGGGATTAATGAAAAACTGTTTTTT. This codes for CASDRQGINEKLFF. The V gene is TRBV30, the J gene TRBJ1-4; 8 nucleotides match TRBD1. CDR1 and CDR2 (germline): GTSNPN, SVGIG (reference sequence). V shed 7 bases and J 4 bases; nucleotides not matched to a gene: 8. The CDR3 runs 14 residues.

Remarks on this clone: In the same sample, other DNA sequences code for this CDR3. The chain employs TRBV25-1 and TRBJ1-2; 7 bases are shared with TRBD1. CDR1 is MGHDK and CDR2 is SYGVNS in the germline V gene. V lost 5 bases and J lost 3; bases outside the gene matches: 3. This CDR3 has 13 amino acids. This CDR3 reads CASSRDRDYGYTF. CDR3 sequence (DNA): TGTGCCAGCAGTCGAGACAGGGACTATGGCTACACCTTC.

This chain connects TRBV19 to TRBJ1-1; possible D gene TRBD1, 6 bases. Looked up from germline, CDR1 is LNHDA and CDR2 is SQIVND (reference sequence). V was clipped by 5 bases and J by 4 bases, with 14 bases between them. The CDR3 extends over 14 amino acids. The CDR3 here is CASSEQGLGTEAFF. The CDR3 DNA follows: TGTGCCAGTAGTGAGCAGGGGCTGGGCACTGAAGCTTTCTTT.